This entry concerns a single T cell receptor beta chain. The antigen is undetermined. This sample was taken from a study of monozygotic twins with inflammatory bowel disease. Making cDNA involved eight separate reactions per sample. TCRdb derives one entry per CDR3 protein from the 5' RACE reads, leaving out DNA. Its table lists 350,000 to 400,000 distinct CDR3 sequences. Each donor supplied around 2.3 ml of blood. General observations from the study: Evidence did not back any single strong signal or clonotype linked to IBD. Especially where disease activity was present, IBD patients had fewer clonotypes in common with others than healthy twins did.

The germline V gene has CDR1 KGHDR and CDR2 SFDVKD. The CDR3 runs to 13 residues. This TCR came from a human donor with ulcerative colitis or Crohn's disease, or a healthy co-twin of an affected twin (not recorded which). Sequenced: blood. The chain combines TRBV24-1 with TRBJ2-3. Here the CDR3 reads CATSDDVRDTQYF.